This T cell receptor (beta chain) was captured by sequencing in a study of human T cells and chemical hapten exposure. Specified time point: patch test 1, 2 weeks after DPC sensitization. Treatment denoted: therapeutic diphenylcyclopropenone sensitization with weekly scalp DPC. The donor pool consisted of alopecia patients aged 18 to 70 years, considered suitable for DPC. Germline trimming cut 5 bases from V and 3 bases from J; bases unmatched to any gene: 7. Germline CDR1 is SGHAT and CDR2 is FQNNGV. This CDR3 spans 14 amino acids. Individual cDNA molecules received unique molecular identifiers in the library. TCRdb reanalysed the RACE reads using MiXCR and keeps one entry per CDR3 protein. Of around 76,000 distinct CDR3 sequences listed, 12% are singletons.

The chain employs TRBV11-2 and TRBJ2-7; 7 nucleotides align to TRBD2. The sample was whole blood, taken in connection with sensitization to the hapten diphenylcyclopropenone (DPC). The receptor's source is a woman aged 55-75 years with alopecia areata. Some clones in this sample may be carry-over from other donors' samples. DNA for the CDR3: TGTGCCAGCAGCACCCTTCGGGGGGTCTACGAGCAGTACTTC. This sequence encodes CASSTLRGVYEQYF.